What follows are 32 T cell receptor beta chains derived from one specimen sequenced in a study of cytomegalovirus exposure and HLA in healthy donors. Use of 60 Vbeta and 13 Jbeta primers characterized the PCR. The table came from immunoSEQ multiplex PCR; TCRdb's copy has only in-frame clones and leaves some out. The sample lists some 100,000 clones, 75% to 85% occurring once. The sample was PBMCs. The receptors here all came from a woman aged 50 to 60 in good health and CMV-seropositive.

DNA of the CDR3: TGTGCCAGCAGCCCCGCGCGACTAGCAAGTGACACCGGGGAGCTGTTTTTT. Protein: CASSPARLASDTGELFF. V is TRBV7-9 and J is TRBJ2-2; 7 nucleotides line up with TRBD2. Germline V gene data show CDR1 as SEHNR and CDR2 as FQNEAQ (reference sequence). This CDR3 region has 17 residues. Losses at the gene ends were 5 bases for V and 3 bases for J; bases not matched to a gene: 12. The full variable domain, its missing parts supplied by reference TRBV7-9 and TRBJ2-2, is DTGVSQNPRHKITKRGQNVTFRCDPISEHNRLYWYRQTLGQGPEFLTYFQNEAQLEKSRLLSDRFSAERPKGSFSTLEIQRTEQGDSAMYLCASSPARLASDTGELFFGEGSRLTVL.

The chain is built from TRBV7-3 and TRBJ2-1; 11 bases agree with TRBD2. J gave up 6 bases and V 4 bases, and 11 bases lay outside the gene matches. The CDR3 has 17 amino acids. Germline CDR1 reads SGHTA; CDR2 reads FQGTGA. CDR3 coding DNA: TGTGCCAGCAGCTCCCTACCAACTAGCGGGAGTAGCAATGAGCAGTTCTTC. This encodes CASSSLPTSGSSNEQFF.

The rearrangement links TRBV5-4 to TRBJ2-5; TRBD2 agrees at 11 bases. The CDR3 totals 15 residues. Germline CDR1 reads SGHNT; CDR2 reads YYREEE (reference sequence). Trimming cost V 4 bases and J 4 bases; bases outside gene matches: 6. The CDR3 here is CASSHSGRAAETQYF. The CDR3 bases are TGTGCCAGCAGCCATAGCGGGAGGGCCGCAGAGACCCAGTACTTC.

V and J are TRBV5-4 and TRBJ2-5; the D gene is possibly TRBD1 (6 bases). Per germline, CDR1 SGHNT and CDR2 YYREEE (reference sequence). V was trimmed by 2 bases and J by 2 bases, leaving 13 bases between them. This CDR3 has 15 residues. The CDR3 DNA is TGTGCCAGCAGCTTACTACAGGGCACACAAGAGACCCAGTACTTC. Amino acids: CASSLLQGTQETQYF.

The CDR3 DNA reads TGTGCCAGCAGCTTCGGGGTCTACAATGAGCAGTTCTTC. It translates to CASSFGVYNEQFF. V and J are TRBV7-3 and TRBJ2-1, with D perhaps TRBD2 (5 bases). Germline assignment: CDR1 SGHTA and CDR2 FQGTGA. Trimming removed 3 bases at V and 3 bases at J, with 6 bases between. The CDR3 is 13 amino acids.

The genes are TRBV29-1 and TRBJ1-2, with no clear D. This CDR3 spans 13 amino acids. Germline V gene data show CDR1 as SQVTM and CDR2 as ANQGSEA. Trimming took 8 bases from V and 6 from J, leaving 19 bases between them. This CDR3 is CSSEAYSVDGYTF. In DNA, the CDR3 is TGCAGCTCAGAGGCATACTCTGTCGATGGCTACACCTTC.

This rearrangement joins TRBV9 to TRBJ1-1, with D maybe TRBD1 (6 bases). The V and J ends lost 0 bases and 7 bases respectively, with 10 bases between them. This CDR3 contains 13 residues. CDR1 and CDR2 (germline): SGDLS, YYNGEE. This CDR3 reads CASSVGDISEAFF. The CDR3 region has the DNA TGTGCCAGCAGCGTAGGGGACATTAGTGAAGCTTTCTTT.

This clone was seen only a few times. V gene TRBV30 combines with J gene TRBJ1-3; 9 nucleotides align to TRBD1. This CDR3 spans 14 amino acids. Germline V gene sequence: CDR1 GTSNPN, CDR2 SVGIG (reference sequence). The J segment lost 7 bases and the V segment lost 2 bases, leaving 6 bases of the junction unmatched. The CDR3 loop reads CAWSSGQGRNTIYF. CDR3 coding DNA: TGTGCCTGGAGTTCCGGACAGGGGAGGAACACCATATATTTT. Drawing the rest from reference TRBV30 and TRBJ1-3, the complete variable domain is SQTIHQWPATLVQPVGSPLSLECTVEGTSNPNLYWYRQAAGRGLQLLFYSVGIGQISSEVPQNLSASRPQDRQFILSSKKLLLSDSGFYLCAWSSGQGRNTIYFGEGSWLTVV.

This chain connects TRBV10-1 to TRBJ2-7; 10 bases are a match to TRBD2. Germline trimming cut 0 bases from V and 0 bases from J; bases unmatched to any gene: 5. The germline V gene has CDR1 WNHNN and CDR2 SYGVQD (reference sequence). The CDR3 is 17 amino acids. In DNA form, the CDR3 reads TGCGCCAGCAGTGAGTCGACGTTAGCGGGAGGCTCCTACGAGCAGTACTTC. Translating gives CASSESTLAGGSYEQYF.

Here the CDR3 DNA reads TGCGCCAGCAGCCAAGAAGGGAGGGTTGCCCTTCAAGAGACCCAGTACTTC. Its protein product is CASSQEGRVALQETQYF. This rearrangement joins TRBV4-1 to TRBJ2-5, with 7 bases lining up with TRBD2. V was clipped by 0 bases and J by 2 bases; unmatched bases: 9. The CDR3 consists of 17 residues. Per the germline V gene, CDR1 is MGHRA and CDR2 is YSYEKL.

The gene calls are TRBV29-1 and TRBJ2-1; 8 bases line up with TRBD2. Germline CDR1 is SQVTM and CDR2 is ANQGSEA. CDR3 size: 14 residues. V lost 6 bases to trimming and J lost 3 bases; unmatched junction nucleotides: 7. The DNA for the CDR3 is TGCAGCGTGGCAACTAGCGGAAACTACAATGAGCAGTTCTTC. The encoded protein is CSVATSGNYNEQFF.

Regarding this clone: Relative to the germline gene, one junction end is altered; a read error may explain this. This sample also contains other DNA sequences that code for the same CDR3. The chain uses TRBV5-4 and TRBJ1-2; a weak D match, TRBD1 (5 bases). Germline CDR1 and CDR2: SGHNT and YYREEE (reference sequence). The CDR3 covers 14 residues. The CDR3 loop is CASSLVALRDGYTF. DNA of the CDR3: TGTGCCAGCAGCTTGGTGGCCCTCAGGGATGGCTACACCTTT.

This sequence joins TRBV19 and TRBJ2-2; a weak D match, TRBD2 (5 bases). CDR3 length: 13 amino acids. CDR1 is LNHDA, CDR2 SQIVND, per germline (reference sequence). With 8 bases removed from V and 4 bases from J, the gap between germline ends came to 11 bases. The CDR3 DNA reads TGTGCCAGTGGGAGACTAATCACCGGGGAGCTGTTTTTT. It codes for CASGRLITGELFF.

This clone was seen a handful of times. The CDR3 loop is CASSGFRYQPQHF. CDR3 DNA: TGCGCCAGCAGTGGATTCAGATATCAGCCCCAGCATTTT. The chain combines TRBV10-1 with TRBJ1-5, with no clear D. Germline V CDR1 and CDR2: WNHNN, SYGVQD (reference sequence). V lost 4 bases to trimming and J lost 5 bases, with 9 bases between them. This CDR3 region has 13 residues.

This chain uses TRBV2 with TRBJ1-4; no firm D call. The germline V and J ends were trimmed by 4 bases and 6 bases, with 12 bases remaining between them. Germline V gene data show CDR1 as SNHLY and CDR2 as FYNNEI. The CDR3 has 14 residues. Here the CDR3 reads CASSATDADEKLFF. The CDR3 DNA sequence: TGTGCCAGCAGTGCCACGGATGCGGATGAAAAACTGTTTTTT.

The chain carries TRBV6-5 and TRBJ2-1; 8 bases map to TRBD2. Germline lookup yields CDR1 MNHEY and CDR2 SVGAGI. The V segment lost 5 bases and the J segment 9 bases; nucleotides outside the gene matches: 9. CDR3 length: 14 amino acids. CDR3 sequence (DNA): TGTGCCAGCAGTGGGGCGGGAGGACGCGGTGAGCAGTTCTTC. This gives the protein CASSGAGGRGEQFF.

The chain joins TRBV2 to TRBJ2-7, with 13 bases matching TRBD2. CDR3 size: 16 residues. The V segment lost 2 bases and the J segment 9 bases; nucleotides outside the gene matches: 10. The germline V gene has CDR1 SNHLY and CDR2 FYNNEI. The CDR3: CASSELLRTSGGRQYF. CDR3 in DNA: TGTGCCAGCAGTGAACTCCTAAGGACTAGCGGGGGACGGCAGTACTTC.

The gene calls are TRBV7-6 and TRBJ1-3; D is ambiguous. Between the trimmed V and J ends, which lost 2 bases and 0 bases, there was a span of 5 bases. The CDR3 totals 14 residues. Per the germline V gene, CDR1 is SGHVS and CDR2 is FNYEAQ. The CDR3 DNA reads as TGTGCCAGCAGCTTAAGCCACTCTGGAAACACCATATATTTT. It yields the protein CASSLSHSGNTIYF.

The CDR3 DNA reads as TGTGCCAGCCTCCGGGAGGGACACACAGAAAAACTGTTTTTT. This encodes CASLREGHTEKLFF. V usage is TRBV2 and J usage is TRBJ1-4; perhaps TRBD1 as D (6 bases). Germline V gives CDR1 SNHLY, CDR2 FYNNEI. Trimming removed 8 bases at V and 8 bases at J, with 18 bases between. This CDR3 is built from 14 residues.

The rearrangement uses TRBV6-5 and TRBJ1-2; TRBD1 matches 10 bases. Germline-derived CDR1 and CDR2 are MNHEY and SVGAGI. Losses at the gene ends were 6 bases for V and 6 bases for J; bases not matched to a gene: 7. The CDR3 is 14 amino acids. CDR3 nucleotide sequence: TGTGCCAGCAGAAACAGACAGGGGGCGGATGGCTACACCTTC. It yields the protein CASRNRQGADGYTF.

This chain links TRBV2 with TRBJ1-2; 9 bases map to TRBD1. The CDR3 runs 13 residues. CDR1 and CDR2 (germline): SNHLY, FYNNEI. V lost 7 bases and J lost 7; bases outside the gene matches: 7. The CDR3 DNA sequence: TGTGCCAGCAACGACAGGGGGAAGAGTGGCTACACCTTC. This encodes CASNDRGKSGYTF. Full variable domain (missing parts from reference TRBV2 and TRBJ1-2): EPEVTQTPSHQVTQMGQEVILRCVPISNHLYFYWYRQILGQKVEFLVSFYNNEISEKSEIFDDQFSVERPDGSNFTLKIRSTKLEDSAMYFCASNDRGKSGYTFGSGTRLTVV.

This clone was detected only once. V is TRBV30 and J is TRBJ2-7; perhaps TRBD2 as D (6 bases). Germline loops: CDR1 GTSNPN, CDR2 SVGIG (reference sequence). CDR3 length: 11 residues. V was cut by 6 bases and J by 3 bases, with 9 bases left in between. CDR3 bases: TGTGCCTGCGGGGGTGGCTACGAGCAGTACTTC. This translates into CACGGGYEQYF.

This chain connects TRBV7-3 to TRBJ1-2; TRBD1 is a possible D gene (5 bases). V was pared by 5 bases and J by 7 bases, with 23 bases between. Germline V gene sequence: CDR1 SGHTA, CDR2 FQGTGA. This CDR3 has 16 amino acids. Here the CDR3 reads CASSPWGGTGDAGYTF. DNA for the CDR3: TGTGCCAGCAGCCCCTGGGGAGGGACGGGCGACGCTGGCTACACCTTC.

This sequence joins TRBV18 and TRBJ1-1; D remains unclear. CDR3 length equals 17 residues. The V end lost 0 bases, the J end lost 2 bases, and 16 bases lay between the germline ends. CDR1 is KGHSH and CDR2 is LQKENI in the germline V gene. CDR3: CASSPPGSGFGNTEAFF. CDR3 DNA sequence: TGTGCCAGCTCACCACCAGGTTCCGGGTTTGGAAACACTGAAGCTTTCTTT. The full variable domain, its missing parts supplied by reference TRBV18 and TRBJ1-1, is NAGVMQNPRHLVRRRGQEARLRCSPMKGHSHVYWYRQLPEEGLKFMVYLQKENIIDESGMPKERFSAEFPKEGPSILRIQQVVRGDSAAYFCASSPPGSGFGNTEAFFGQGTRLTVV.

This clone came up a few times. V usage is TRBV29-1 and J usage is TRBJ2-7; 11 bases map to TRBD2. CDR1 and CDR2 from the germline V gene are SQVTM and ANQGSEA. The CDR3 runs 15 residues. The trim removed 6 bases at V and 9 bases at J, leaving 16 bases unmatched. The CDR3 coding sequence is TGCAGCGTGGGGGGGGGACTAGCGGAGCAAGAAGGGCAGTACTTC. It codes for CSVGGGLAEQEGQYF.

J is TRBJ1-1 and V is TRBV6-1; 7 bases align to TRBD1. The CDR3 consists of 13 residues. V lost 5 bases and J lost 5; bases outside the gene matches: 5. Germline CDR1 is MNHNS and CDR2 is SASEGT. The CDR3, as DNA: TGTGCCAGCAGTTCGCAGGGGGGTACTGAAGCTTTCTTT. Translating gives CASSSQGGTEAFF.

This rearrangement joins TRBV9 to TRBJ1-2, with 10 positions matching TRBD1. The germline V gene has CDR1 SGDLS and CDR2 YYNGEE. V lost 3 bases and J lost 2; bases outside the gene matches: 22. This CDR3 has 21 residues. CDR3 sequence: CASSAVPPFGQGVSSNYGYTF. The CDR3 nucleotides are TGTGCCAGCAGCGCCGTACCACCGTTCGGACAGGGGGTCTCTTCCAACTATGGCTACACCTTC.

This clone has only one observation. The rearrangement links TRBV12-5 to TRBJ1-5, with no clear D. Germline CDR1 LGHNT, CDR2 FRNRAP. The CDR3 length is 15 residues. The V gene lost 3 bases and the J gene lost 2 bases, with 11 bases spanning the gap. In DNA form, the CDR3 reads TGTGCTAGTGGTTTTTTCAGTAATGGCAATCAGCCCCAGCATTTT. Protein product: CASGFFSNGNQPQHF.

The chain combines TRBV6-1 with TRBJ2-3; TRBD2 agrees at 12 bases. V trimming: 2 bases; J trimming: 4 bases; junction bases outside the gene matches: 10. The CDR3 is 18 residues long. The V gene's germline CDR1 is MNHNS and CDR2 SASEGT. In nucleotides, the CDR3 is TGTGCCAGCAGTGAAAAACCGAGACTAGCGGGAGTCGCAGATACGCAGTATTTT. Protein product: CASSEKPRLAGVADTQYF.

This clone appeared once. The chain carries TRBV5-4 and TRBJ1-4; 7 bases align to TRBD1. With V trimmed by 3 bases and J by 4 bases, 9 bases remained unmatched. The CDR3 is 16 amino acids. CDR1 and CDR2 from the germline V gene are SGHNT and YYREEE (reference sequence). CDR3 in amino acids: CASSYDRGQLNEKLFF. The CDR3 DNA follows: TGTGCCAGCAGCTACGACCGGGGACAGCTTAATGAAAAACTGTTTTTT. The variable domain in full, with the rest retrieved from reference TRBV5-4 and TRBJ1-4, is ETGVTQSPTHLIKTRGQQVTLRCSSQSGHNTVSWYQQALGQGPQFIFQYYREEENGRGNFPPRFSGLQFPNYSSELNVNALELDDSALYLCASSYDRGQLNEKLFFGSGTQLSVL.

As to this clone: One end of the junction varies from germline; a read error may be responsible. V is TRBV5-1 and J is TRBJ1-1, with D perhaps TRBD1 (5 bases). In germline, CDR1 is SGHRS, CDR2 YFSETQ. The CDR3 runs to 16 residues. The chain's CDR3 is CASRLGGGTLNTEAFF. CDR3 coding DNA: TGCGCCAGCAGATTGGGCGGGGGGACCTTGAACACTGAAGCTTTCTTT.

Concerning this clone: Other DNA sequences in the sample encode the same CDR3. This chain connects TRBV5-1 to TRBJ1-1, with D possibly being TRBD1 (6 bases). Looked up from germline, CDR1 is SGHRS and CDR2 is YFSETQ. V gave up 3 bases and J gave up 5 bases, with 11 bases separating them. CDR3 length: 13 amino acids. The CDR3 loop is CASSSGGGTEAFF. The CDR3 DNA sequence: TGCGCCAGCAGCTCGGGGGGCGGGACTGAAGCTTTCTTT.